The 3 T cell receptor beta chains given below trace back to one sample, sequenced in a study of T-cell reconstitution after alpha-beta-depleted transplantation in children. Preparation of the TCRbeta library was carried out with unique molecular identifiers. TCRdb reanalysed the PCR reads using MiXCR and keeps one entry per CDR3 protein. The sample yields some 200,000 distinct CDR3 sequences, 13% to 15% seen once. The sequencing here drew on PBMCs from the stem cell graft donor, taken from the stem cell graft. Source of these receptors: a human donor who donated a stem cell graft to a child with acute lymphoblastic leukemia.

The table lists this clonotype with many counts. The chain is built from TRBV5-1 and TRBJ2-3, with D perhaps TRBD2 (5 bases). V was shortened by 4 bases and J by 5 bases, with 11 bases between the two germline ends. The CDR3 extends over 13 amino acids. CDR1 SGHRS and CDR2 YFSETQ come from the germline V gene. The CDR3 DNA sequence: TGCGCCAGCAGCCAGGACTCAGGAGATACGCAGTATTTT. Encoded protein: CASSQDSGDTQYF.

The table lists this clonotype with many counts. The genes are TRBV12-3 or TRBV12-4 and TRBJ1-2; D gene unclear. CDR3 length: 13 amino acids. V lost 3 bases, J lost 1 base, and 6 bases lay in between. In DNA form, the CDR3 reads TGTGCCAGCAGTTTTGGGGTTAACTATGGCTACACCTTC. Amino acids: CASSFGVNYGYTF.

The chain has TRBV27 and TRBJ2-7; 7 bases map to TRBD2. The germline V gene has CDR1 MNHEY and CDR2 SMNVEV (reference sequence). Losses at the gene ends were 8 bases for V and 0 bases for J; bases not matched to a gene: 10. The CDR3 is 15 residues long. The CDR3 region has the DNA TGTGCCAGCCTCTCTTGGGAGGGGCTCTCCTACGAGCAGTACTTC. It translates to CASLSWEGLSYEQYF.